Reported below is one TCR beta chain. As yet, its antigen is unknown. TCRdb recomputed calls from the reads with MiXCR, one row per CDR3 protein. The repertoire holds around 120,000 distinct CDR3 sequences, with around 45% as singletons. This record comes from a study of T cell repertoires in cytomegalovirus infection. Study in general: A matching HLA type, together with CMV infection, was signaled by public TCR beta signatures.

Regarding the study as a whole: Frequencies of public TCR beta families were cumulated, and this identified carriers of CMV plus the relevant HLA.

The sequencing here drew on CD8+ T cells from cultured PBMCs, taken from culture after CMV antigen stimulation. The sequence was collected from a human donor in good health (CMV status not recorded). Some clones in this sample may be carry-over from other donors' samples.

CDR3 nucleotide sequence: TGTGCCAGCAGTTCGGGACGATCTTGGGATTCACCCCTCCACTTT. It encodes CASSSGRSWDSPLHF. The V gene is TRBV7-8, the J gene TRBJ1-6, with D maybe TRBD1 (5 bases). This CDR3 is 15 amino acids long. Trimming removed 6 bases at V and 8 bases at J, with 17 bases between. The germline V gene encodes CDR1 SGHVS and CDR2 FQNEAQ.